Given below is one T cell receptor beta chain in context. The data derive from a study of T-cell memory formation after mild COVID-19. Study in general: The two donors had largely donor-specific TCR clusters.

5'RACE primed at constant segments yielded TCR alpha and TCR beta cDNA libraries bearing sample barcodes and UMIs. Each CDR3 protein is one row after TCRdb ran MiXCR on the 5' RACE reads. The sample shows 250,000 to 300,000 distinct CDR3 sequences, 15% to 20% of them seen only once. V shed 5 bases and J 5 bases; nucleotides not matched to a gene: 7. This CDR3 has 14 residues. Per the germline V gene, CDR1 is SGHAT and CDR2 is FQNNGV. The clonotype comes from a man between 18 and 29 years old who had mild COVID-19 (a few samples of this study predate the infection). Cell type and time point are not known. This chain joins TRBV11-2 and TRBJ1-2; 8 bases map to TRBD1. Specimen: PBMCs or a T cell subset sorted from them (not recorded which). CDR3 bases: TGTGCCAGCAGCCCCCAGGGGGCATATTATGGCTACACCTTC. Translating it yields CASSPQGAYYGYTF.